Listed below are T cell receptor beta chains from one sample, sequenced in a study of PD-L1 blockade in urothelial cancer. Using immunoSEQ multiplex PCR, the repertoire was profiled, and TCRdb retains in-frame clones only, with some absent. The sample records 70,000 or so clones, approximately 81% being singletons. The sequencing here drew on PBMCs, taken around atezolizumab (anti-PD-L1) treatment. These receptors came from a man aged 65 to 85 with urothelial cancer. Both conserved end residues are part of each CDR3. The order of the fields is V gene, J gene, CDR3 protein.

TRBV5-6,TRBJ2-7,CASSFSGGGYEQYF
TRBV30,TRBJ2-7,CAWSVRAAGSTYEQYF
TRBV7-2,TRBJ2-5,CASSLAIRETQYF
TRBV27,TRBJ1-5,CASSPQMGGQPQHF
TRBV7-9,TRBJ1-4,CASGGALNEKLFF
TRBV19,TRBJ1-4,CASSRDRGGSRDEKLFF
TRBV15,TRBJ2-3,CATSRELGSSDTQYF
TRBV10-2,TRBJ2-1,CASSEWTSGIGHEQFF
TRBV1,TRBJ2-2,CTSSQDIPPGSGTTGELFF
TRBV5-1,TRBJ2-7,CASSPGTSNEQYF
TRBV5-1,TRBJ2-1,CASKGLAGSNNEQFF
TRBV15,TRBJ2-7,CATQSGGATEQYF
TRBV18,TRBJ1-4,CASSKSGTGGGREKLFF
TRBV29-1,TRBJ1-5,CSASGTGNQPQHF
TRBV21-1,TRBJ2-2,CASRRGAGLSGELFF
TRBV18,TRBJ2-3,CASSPFSGRDADTQYF
TRBV9,TRBJ2-7,CASSAGPLGLAVYEQYF
TRBV5-3,TRBJ2-7,CARSLASGGTSYEQYF
TRBV27,TRBJ2-1,CASSQLAPRYNEQFF
TRBV25-1,TRBJ1-2,CASSDATGYGYTF
TRBV19,TRBJ2-7,CASSRASRAPYEQYF
TRBV9,TRBJ1-5,CASRGRVWQPQHF
TRBV28,TRBJ1-2,CASSLLGAYGYTF
TRBV11-2,TRBJ2-2,CASSSPRVAGGTGELFF
TRBV10-3,TRBJ1-1,CAISESTGITEAFF
TRBV19,TRBJ2-7,CASSIEFQRASYEQYF
TRBV19,TRBJ2-1,CASSIGTSGNSYNEQFF
TRBV11-3,TRBJ1-5,CASSRGPVSNQPQHF
TRBV5-1,TRBJ2-1,CASSLGIVSSYNEQFF
TRBV2,TRBJ2-7,CASSKGQGPYEQYF
TRBV7-9,TRBJ1-1,CASSLTDRVGEAFF
TRBV18,TRBJ2-7,CASSPRQGVYEQYF
TRBV29-1,TRBJ1-2,CSVVRQGTGSYGYTF
TRBV28,TRBJ1-4,CASSLAGTLIATNEKLFF
TRBV11-2,TRBJ2-5,CASSSLTVREETQYF
TRBV28,TRBJ2-7,CASRETGADYEQYF